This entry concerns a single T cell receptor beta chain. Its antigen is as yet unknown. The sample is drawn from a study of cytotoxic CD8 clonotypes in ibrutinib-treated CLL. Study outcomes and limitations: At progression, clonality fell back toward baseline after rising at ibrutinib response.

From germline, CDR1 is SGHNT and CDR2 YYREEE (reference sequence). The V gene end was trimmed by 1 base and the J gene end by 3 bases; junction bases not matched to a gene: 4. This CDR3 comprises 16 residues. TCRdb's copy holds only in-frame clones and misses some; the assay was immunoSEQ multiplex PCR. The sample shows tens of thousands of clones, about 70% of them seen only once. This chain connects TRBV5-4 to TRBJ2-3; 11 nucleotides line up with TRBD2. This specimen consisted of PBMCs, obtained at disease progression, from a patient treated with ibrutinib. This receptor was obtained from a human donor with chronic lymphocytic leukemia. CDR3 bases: TGTGCCAGCAGCTTGACTAGCGGGAGTCTGACAGATACGCAGTATTTT. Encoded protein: CASSLTSGSLTDTQYF.